These 7 T cell receptor beta chains share one sample of origin, sequenced in a study of spatial heterogeneity in lung cancer (dated by TCRdb to about 2019). Their cognate antigens are unknown. The library came from 5' RACE. Sequenced on a NextSeq 500. TCRdb's own reprocessing of the public reads used fastp at Q25 and MiXCR and kept productive beta chains. CDR3 protein sequences are deduplicated, and each keeps its most common genes and DNA. A total of a few thousand distinct CDR3 sequences appear in this sample, roughly 27% of them only once. Around 24% of the sample is in the top ten clones. The intended sense of this specimen's time point label: sample taken at primary tumor resection. General conclusions and limits of the study: The tumor nonsynonymous mutation count correlated with the number of expanded alpha and beta TCRs within the tumor.

The starting material was lung tumor tissue, obtained at surgery. The receptors originated from a female donor with early-stage non-small cell lung cancer.

V is TRBV6-2 or TRBV6-3 and J is TRBJ2-7; TRBD1 agrees at 8 bases. The V gene end was trimmed by 6 bases and the J gene end by 3 bases; junction bases not matched to a gene: 7. The CDR3 sequence is 14 residues long. Germline V gene lookup returns CDR1 MNHEY and CDR2 SVGEGT. CDR3 in DNA: TGTGCCAGCAGGTCCGCCGGGACAGGCTACGAGCAGTACTTC. Its protein is CASRSAGTGYEQYF.

This clonotype appeared a single time. This CDR3 reads CASSFAGAGSDTQYF. CDR3 nucleotide sequence: TGTGCCAGCAGCTTCGCGGGGGCTGGTTCAGATACGCAGTATTTT. J is TRBJ2-3 and V is TRBV7-2, with D possibly matching TRBD2 (7 bases). This CDR3 contains 15 residues. Germline CDR1 reads SGHTA; CDR2 reads FQGNSA. V lost 3 bases, J lost 4 bases, and 14 bases lay in between.

By proportion, this clonotype is medium-sized. J is TRBJ1-1 and V is TRBV7-2, with a weak D call TRBD1 (5 bases). Looked up from germline, CDR1 is SGHTA and CDR2 is FQGNSA. Between the trimmed V and J ends, which lost 5 bases and 1 base, there was a span of 8 bases. The CDR3 length is 13 residues. CDR3 sequence reads: CASSATGNTEAFF. The CDR3 coding sequence is TGTGCCAGCAGCGCCACAGGGAACACTGAAGCTTTCTTT.

This chain connects TRBV19 to TRBJ2-7, with 9 bases fitting TRBD1. The CDR3 has 15 residues. The germline gives CDR1 LNHDA, CDR2 SQIVND (reference sequence). The J segment lost 4 bases and the V segment lost 4 bases, leaving 8 bases of the junction unmatched. The CDR3 sequence is CASSSSGTGSYEQYF. In DNA form, the CDR3 reads TGTGCCAGTAGTAGCTCCGGGACAGGGTCATACGAGCAGTACTTC.

This clonotype is categorized as medium-sized. This chain uses TRBV6-5 with TRBJ1-4; a weak D match, TRBD1 (5 bases). The CDR3 has 17 amino acids. The V gene's germline CDR1 is MNHEY and CDR2 SVGAGI. Trimming left V 5 bases short and J 3 bases short, with 19 bases between. CDR3 bases: TGTGCCAGCAGTCCCACTGGGGGACGGGGGGCTAATGAAAAACTGTTTTTT. Its translation: CASSPTGGRGANEKLFF.

This clonotype was recorded a few times. The rearrangement uses TRBV28 and TRBJ2-7, with D unresolved. The V gene's germline CDR1 is MDHEN and CDR2 SYDVKM. This CDR3 has 11 amino acids. V was clipped by 5 bases and J by 2 bases, with 4 bases between them. The CDR3 is CASSTTYEQYF. The CDR3 nucleotides are TGTGCCAGCAGTACCACCTACGAGCAGTACTTC. Drawing the rest from reference TRBV28 and TRBJ2-7, the complete variable domain is DVKVTQSSRYLVKRTGEKVFLECVQDMDHENMFWYRQDPGLGLRLIYFSYDVKMKEKGDIPEGYSVSREKKERFSLILESASTNQTSMYLCASSTTYEQYFGPGTRLTVT.

This clonotype has a count of ten or more. The chain uses TRBV7-2 and TRBJ2-1, with D uncertain. The CDR3 totals 12 residues. V gave up 5 bases and J gave up 5 bases, with 7 bases separating them. CDR1 and CDR2 from the germline V gene are SGHTA and FQGNSA. The CDR3 reads CASSPPDNEQFF. CDR3 coding DNA: TGTGCCAGCAGCCCCCCCGACAATGAGCAGTTCTTC.